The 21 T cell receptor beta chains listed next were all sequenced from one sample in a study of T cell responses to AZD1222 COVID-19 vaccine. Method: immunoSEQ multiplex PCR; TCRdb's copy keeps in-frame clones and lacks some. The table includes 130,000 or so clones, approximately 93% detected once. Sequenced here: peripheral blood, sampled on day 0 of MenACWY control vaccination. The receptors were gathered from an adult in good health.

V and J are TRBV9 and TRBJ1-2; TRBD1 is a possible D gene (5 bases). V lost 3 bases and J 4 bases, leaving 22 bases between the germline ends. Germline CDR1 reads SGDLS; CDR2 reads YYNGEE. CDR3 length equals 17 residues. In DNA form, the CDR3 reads TGTGCCAGCAGCGAGGGACCGGGAGTGGCGGATATCTATGGCTACACCTTC. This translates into CASSEGPGVADIYGYTF. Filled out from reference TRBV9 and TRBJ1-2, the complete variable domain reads DSGVTQTPKHLITATGQRVTLRCSPRSGDLSVYWYQQSLDQGLQFLIQYYNGEERAKGNILERFSAQQFPDLHSELNLSSLELGDSALYFCASSEGPGVADIYGYTFGSGTRLTVV.

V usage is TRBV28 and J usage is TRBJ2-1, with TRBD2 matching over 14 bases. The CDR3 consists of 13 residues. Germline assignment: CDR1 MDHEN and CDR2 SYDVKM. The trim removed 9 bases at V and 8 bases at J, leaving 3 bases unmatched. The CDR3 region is CASRLAGGYEQFF. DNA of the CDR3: TGTGCCAGTCGACTAGCGGGAGGGTATGAGCAGTTCTTC.

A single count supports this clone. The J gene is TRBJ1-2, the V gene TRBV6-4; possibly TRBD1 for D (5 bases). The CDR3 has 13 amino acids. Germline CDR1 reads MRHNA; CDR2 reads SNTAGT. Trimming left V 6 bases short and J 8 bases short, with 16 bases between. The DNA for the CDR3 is TGTGCCAGCAGCCCCGGGACGGTTGGGGGCTACACCTTC. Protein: CASSPGTVGGYTF.

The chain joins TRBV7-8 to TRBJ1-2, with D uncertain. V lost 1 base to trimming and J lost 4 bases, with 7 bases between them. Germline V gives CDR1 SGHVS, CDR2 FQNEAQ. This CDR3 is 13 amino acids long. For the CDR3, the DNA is TGTGCCAGCAGCTTAGAAGTCAGCTATGGCTACACCTTC. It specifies CASSLEVSYGYTF.

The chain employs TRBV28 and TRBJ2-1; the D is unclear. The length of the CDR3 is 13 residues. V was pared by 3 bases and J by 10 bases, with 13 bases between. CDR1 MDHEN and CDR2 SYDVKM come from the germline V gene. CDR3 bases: TGTGCCAGCAGTTTGGCGGCGGTTCACGAGCAGTTCTTC. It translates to CASSLAAVHEQFF.

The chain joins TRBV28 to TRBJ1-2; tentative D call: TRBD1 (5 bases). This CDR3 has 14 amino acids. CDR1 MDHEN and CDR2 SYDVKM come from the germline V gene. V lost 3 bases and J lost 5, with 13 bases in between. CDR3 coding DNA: TGTGCCAGCAGTTTGGTGGGGGGTCGGTATGGCTACACCTTC. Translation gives CASSLVGGRYGYTF.

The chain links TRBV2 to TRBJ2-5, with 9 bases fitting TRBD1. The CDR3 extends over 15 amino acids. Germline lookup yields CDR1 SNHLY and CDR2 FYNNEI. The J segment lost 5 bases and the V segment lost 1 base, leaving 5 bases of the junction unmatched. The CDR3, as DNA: TGTGCCAGCAGTGAAGGGGACAGGGAAATTGAGACCCAGTACTTC. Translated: CASSEGDREIETQYF.

The chain's CDR3 is CATSTYYGEQFF. The DNA of the CDR3 is TGTGCCACCAGCACTTACTACGGTGAGCAGTTCTTC. J is TRBJ2-1 and V is TRBV15; D uncertain. The germline V and J ends were trimmed by 4 bases and 9 bases, with 10 bases remaining between them. CDR3 length: 12 amino acids. The germline CDR1 and CDR2 sequences are LNHNV and YYDKDF (reference sequence).

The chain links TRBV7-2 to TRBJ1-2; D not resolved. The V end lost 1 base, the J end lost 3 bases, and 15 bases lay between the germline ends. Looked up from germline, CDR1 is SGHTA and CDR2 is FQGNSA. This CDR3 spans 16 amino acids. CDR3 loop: CASSLDVFRVDYGYTF. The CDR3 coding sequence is TGTGCCAGCAGCTTAGATGTGTTTAGGGTCGACTATGGCTACACCTTC.

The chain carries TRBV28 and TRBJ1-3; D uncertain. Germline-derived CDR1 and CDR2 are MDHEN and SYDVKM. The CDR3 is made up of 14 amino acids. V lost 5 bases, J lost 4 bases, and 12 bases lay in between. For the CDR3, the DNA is TGTGCCAGCAGTCTCCTCGGGCGAGGAAACACCATATATTTT. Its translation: CASSLLGRGNTIYF.

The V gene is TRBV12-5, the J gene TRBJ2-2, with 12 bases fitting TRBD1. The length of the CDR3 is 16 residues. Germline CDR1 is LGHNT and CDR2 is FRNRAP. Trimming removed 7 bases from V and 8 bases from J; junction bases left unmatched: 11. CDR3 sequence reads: CASVTSGQGASGELFF. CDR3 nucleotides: TGTGCTAGTGTCACGTCGGGACAGGGGGCCTCGGGGGAGCTGTTTTTT.

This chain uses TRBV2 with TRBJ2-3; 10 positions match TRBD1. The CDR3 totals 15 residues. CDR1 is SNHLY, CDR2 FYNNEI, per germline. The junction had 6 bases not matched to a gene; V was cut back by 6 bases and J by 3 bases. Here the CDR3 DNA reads TGTGCCAGCAGGGTAGACAGGGGGCAGACAGATACGCAGTATTTT. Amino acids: CASRVDRGQTDTQYF. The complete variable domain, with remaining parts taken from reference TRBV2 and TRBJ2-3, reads EPEVTQTPSHQVTQMGQEVILRCVPISNHLYFYWYRQILGQKVEFLVSFYNNEISEKSEIFDDQFSVERPDGSNFTLKIRSTKLEDSAMYFCASRVDRGQTDTQYFGPGTRLTVL.

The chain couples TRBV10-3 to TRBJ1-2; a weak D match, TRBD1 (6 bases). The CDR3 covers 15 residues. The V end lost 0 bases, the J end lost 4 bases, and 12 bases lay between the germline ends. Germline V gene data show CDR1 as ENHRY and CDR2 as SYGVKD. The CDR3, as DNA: TGTGCCATCAGTGAGTCGGGAGGGGGAATCTATGGCTACACCTTC. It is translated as CAISESGGGIYGYTF.

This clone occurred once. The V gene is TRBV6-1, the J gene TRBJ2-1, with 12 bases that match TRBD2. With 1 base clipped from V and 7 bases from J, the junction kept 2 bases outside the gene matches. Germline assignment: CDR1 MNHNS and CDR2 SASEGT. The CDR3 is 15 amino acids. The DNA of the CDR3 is TGTGCCAGCAGTGAAGATGGGACTAGCGGGAATGAGCAGTTCTTC. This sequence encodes CASSEDGTSGNEQFF.

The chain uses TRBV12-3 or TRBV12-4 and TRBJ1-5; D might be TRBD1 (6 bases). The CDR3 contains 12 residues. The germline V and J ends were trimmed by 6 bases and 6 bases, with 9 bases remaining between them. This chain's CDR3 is CASREGGQPQHF. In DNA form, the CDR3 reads TGTGCCAGCAGGGAAGGGGGTCAGCCCCAGCATTTT.

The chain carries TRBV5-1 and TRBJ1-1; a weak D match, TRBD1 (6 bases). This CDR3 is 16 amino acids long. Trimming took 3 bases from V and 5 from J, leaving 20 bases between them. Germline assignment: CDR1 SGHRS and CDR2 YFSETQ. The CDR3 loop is CASSWGMAGAETEAFF. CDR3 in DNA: TGCGCCAGCAGCTGGGGTATGGCAGGGGCGGAGACTGAAGCTTTCTTT. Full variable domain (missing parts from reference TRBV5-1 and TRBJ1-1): KAGVTQTPRYLIKTRGQQVTLSCSPISGHRSVSWYQQTPGQGLQFLFEYFSETQRNKGNFPGRFSGRQFSNSRSEMNVSTLELGDSALYLCASSWGMAGAETEAFFGQGTRLTVV.

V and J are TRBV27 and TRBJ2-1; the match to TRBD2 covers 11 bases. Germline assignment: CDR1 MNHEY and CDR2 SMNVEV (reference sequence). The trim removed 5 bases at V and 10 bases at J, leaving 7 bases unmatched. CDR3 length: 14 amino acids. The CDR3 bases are TGTGCCAGCAGTCCGAGGGGACTAGCGGACGAGCAGTTCTTC. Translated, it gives CASSPRGLADEQFF.

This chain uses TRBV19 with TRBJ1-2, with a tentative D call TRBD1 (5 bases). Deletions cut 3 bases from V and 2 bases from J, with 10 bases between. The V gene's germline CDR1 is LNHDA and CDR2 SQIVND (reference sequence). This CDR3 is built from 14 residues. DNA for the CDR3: TGTGCCAGTAGTATCAGGGTAGAGAACTATGGCTACACCTTC. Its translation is CASSIRVENYGYTF.

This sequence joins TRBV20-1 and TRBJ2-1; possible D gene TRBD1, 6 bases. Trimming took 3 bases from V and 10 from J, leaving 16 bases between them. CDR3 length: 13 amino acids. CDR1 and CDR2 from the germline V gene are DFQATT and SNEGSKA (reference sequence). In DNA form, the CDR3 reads TGCAGTGCTAGTGGACAGCGACCAACCGAGCAGTTCTTC. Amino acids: CSASGQRPTEQFF.

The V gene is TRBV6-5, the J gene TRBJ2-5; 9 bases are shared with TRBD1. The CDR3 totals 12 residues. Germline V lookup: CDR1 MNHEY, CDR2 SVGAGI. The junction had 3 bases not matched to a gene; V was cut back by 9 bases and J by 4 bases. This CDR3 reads CASGTGTETQYF. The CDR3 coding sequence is TGTGCCAGTGGGACAGGGACAGAGACCCAGTACTTC.

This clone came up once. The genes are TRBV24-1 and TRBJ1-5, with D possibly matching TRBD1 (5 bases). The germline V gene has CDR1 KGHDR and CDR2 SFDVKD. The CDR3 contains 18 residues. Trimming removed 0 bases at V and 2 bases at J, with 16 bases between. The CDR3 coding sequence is TGTGCCACCAGTGATTTGAGAGGAGGACTGGGGGGCAATCAGCCCCAGCATTTT. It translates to CATSDLRGGLGGNQPQHF.